The entry below describes one TCR beta chain. Its target is unknown. This sample was taken from a study of T cells expressing NK-cell markers. Study information: Among the eight sequenced donors, seven tested HCMV-seropositive and one tested seronegative. Study-level findings and limits: NKG2C+ dominant clonotype frequencies in six donors were about 1.0-7.5% of CD8+ T cells. These clonotypes additionally ranked first within the CD3+CD56-NKG2C+ fraction of a few donors.

The germline V gene has CDR1 ENHRY and CDR2 SYGVKD. The CDR3 loop spans 15 amino acids. TCRdb processed the 5' RACE reads again and assigns one entry to each CDR3 protein, with no DNA. This table holds 400,000 or so distinct CDR3 sequences. The rearrangement uses TRBV10-3 and TRBJ2-3; TCRdb outputs TRBD2, but without DNA this stays unchecked. Sample: blood T cells: a sorted CD56 or NKG2C T cell subset, CD4+ or CD8+ T cells, or bulk PBMC T cells (not recorded which). The clonotype was recovered from a woman aged 45-59 years in good health. The CDR3 spells CAIRQGGAQTDTQYF.